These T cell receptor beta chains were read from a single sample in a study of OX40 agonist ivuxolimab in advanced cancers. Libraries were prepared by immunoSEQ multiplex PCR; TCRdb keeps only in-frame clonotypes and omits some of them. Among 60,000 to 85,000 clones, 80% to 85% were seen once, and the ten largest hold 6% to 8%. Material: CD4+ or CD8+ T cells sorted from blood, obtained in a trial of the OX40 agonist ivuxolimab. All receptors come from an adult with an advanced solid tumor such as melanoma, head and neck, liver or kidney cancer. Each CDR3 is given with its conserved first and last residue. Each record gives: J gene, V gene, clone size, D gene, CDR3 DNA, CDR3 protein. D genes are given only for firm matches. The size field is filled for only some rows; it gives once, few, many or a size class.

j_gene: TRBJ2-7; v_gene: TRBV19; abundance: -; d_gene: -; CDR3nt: TGTGCCAGTAGTATGGGCCACTCCTACGAGCAGTACTTC; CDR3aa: CASSMGHSYEQYF
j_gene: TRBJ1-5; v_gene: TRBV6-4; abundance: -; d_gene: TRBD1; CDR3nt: TGTGCCAGCAGTGACCTATACACCGGTCGGTCTACCACCAGGGGGGCCAATCAGCCCCAGCATTTT; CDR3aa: CASSDLYTGRSTTRGANQPQHF
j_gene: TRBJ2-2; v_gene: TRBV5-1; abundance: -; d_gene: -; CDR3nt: TGCGCCAGCAGCCTGTTCACAGCTCTGAACACCGGGGAGCTGTTTTTT; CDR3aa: CASSLFTALNTGELFF
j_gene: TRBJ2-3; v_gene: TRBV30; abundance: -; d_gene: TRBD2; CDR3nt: TGTGCCTGGACTAGCGGGAATGGAGATACGCAGTATTTT; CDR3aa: CAWTSGNGDTQYF
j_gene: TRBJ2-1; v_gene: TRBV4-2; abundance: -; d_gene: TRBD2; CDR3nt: TGTGCCAGCAGCCACGTACTAGCGGGGGGGCCCCGTGATGAGCAGTTCTTC; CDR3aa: CASSHVLAGGPRDEQFF
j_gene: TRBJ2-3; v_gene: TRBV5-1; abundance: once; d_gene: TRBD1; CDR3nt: TGCGCCAGCAGCTTGGGCGGACAGGGCGCAGATACGCAGTATTTT; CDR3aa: CASSLGGQGADTQYF
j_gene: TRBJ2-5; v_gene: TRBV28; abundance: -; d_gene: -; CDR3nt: TGTGCCAGCAGTTTCCGAGACAGGCAAGAGACCCAGTACTTC; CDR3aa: CASSFRDRQETQYF
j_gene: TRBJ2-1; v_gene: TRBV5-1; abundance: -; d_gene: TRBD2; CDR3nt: TGCGCCAGCAGCACTAGCGGGGCCCCCTACAATGAGCAGTTCTTC; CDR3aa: CASSTSGAPYNEQFF
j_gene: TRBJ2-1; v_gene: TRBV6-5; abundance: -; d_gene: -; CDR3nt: TGTGCCAGCAGTTACGCCCTGGACTACAATGAGCAGTTCTTC; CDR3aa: CASSYALDYNEQFF
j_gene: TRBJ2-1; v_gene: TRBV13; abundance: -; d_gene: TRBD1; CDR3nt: TGTGCCAGCAGCCCACAGGGGGTCTCATCCTACAATGAGCAGTTCTTC; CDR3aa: CASSPQGVSSYNEQFF
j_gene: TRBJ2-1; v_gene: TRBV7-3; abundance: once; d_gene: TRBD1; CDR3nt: TGTGCCAGCAGCTCGGGACAGGGTCTTTCCAATGAGCAGTTCTTC; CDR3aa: CASSSGQGLSNEQFF
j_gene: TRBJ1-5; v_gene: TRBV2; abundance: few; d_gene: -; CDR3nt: TGTGCCAGCAGCGGGACCGATAATGGGCCCCAGCATTTT; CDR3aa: CASSGTDNGPQHF
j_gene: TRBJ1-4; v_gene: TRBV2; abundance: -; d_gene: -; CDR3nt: TGTGCCAGCAGTGATGGTCTGGCAGGGGATGAAAAACTGTTTTTT; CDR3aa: CASSDGLAGDEKLFF
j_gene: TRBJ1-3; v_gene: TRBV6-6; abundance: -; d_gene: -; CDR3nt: TGTGCCAGCAGTTACTCCGATGACAGAAACACCATATATTTT; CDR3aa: CASSYSDDRNTIYF
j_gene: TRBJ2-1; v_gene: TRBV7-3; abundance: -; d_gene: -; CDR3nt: TGTGCCAGCAGCTTACAACAGAACAATGAGCAGTTCTTC; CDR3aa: CASSLQQNNEQFF
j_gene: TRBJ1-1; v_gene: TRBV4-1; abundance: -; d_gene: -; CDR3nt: TGCGCCAGCAGCCAAGCCGCTTTGGTGATGAACACTGAAGCTTTCTTT; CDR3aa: CASSQAALVMNTEAFF
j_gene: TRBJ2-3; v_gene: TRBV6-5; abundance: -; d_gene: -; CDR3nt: TGTGCCAGCAGTAAAGGACAGCTAAATACGCAGTATTTT; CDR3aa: CASSKGQLNTQYF
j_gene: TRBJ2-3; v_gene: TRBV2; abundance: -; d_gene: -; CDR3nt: TGTGCCAGTCAACAGTCTCCAGATACGCAGTATTTT; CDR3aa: CASQQSPDTQYF
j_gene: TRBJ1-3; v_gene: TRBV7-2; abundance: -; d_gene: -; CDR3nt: TGTGCCAGCAGCTTAGATGGTGTATGGGGGACTGGAAACACCATATATTTT; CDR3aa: CASSLDGVWGTGNTIYF
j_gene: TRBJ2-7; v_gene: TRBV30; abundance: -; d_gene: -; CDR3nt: TGTGCCTGGAGTGTAGATATGGGTTACGAGCAGTACTTC; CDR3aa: CAWSVDMGYEQYF
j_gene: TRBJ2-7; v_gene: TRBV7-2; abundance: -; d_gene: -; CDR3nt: TGTGCCAGCAGCTTAGCCGGCGGGATCTCCTACGAGCAGTACTTC; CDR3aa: CASSLAGGISYEQYF
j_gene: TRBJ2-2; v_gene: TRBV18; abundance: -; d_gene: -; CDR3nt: TGTGCCAGCTCACCTTTCGTGGGGACGAACACCGGGGAGCTGTTTTTT; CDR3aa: CASSPFVGTNTGELFF
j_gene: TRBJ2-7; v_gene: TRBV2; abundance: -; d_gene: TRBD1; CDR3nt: TGTGCCAGCCTGGGGGTGGGGACAGGAACCTACGAGCAGTACTTC; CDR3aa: CASLGVGTGTYEQYF
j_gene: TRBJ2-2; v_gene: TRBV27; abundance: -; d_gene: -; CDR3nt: TGTGCCAGCAGTCGACTAGGGGGCGGGGAGCTGTTTTTT; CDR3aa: CASSRLGGGELFF
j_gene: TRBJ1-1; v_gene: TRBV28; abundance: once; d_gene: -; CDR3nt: -; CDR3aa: CASSFGDGTEAFF